This TCR beta chain was recovered during a study of blood T cell repertoires in COVID-19. Trimming took 4 bases from V and 2 from J; bases not matched to a gene: 5. This CDR3 spans 15 amino acids. Germline loops: CDR1 MDHEN, CDR2 SYDVKM. As for this clone: Other DNA sequences within the sample encode an identical CDR3.

TCRdb's copy holds only in-frame clones and misses some; the assay was immunoSEQ multiplex PCR. The sample includes 200,000 to 300,000 clones, around 82% seen only once; the top ten take 8.6%. The chain uses TRBV28 and TRBJ2-7, with 10 bases identical to TRBD1. The sequenced sample was peripheral blood. The TCR comes from a human donor in a cohort sampled during active COVID-19. The CDR3 coding sequence is TGTGCCAGCAGTTCGCCGGGACAGGGGACCTACGAGCAGTACTTC. It yields the protein CASSSPGQGTYEQYF.